This T cell receptor beta chain was recovered during a study of blood T cell repertoires in COVID-19. Patients at the Seattle site were enrolled during active infection and followed longitudinally. Libraries were prepared by immunoSEQ multiplex PCR; TCRdb keeps only in-frame clonotypes and omits some of them. The sample contains 310,000 or so clones, roughly 87% of which appear only once. Trimming removed 4 bases from V and 6 bases from J, with 13 bases in between. CDR3 length: 13 residues. Germline CDR1 is SGHTS and CDR2 is YDEGEE. This clone was counted a single time. The clonotype originates from a man aged 30-40 years with COVID-19, enrolled during active disease. J is TRBJ1-1 and V is TRBV5-8; D is perhaps TRBD1 (6 bases). The sample consisted of peripheral blood. The CDR3: CASSPPGVAEAFF. The DNA of the CDR3 is TGTGCCAGCAGCCCTCCAGGGGTGGCTGAAGCTTTCTTT.